The 28 T cell receptor beta chains below come from one sample, sequenced in a study of blood T cells in healthy people across ages. A sample-barcoded 5' primer and a J-beta primer mix were used in a second PCR of roughly 7 to 12 cycles. TCRdb itself ran the 5' RACE reads through MiXCR, one entry per CDR3 protein. The sample has 1.5 million to 2 million distinct CDR3 sequences, 40% to 55% seen once; the top ten hold less than 2.5%. Material for sequencing was blood. Receptors were obtained from a woman aged 35 to 49 in good health.

The chain combines TRBV11-2 with TRBJ2-7, with unresolved D. In germline, CDR1 is SGHAT, CDR2 FQNNGV. Trimming took 4 bases from V and 6 from J, leaving 10 bases between them. The CDR3 has 12 amino acids. The chain's CDR3 is CASSSLPGEQYF. The CDR3 DNA follows: TGTGCCAGCAGCTCCCTGCCGGGCGAGCAGTACTTC.

This chain joins TRBV20-1 and TRBJ2-7; 10 nucleotides match TRBD2. The CDR3 extends over 16 amino acids. Per the germline V gene, CDR1 is DFQATT and CDR2 is SNEGSKA (reference sequence). Unmatched junction bases numbered 11, after V lost 6 bases and J lost 0 bases. CDR3 loop: CSAWDSGRVSSYEQYF. As DNA, the CDR3 is TGCAGTGCGTGGGACAGCGGGAGGGTCAGCTCCTACGAGCAGTACTTC.

Concerning this clonotype itself: An end of the junction does not agree with germline; a read error may underlie this. V usage is TRBV4-2 and J usage is TRBJ2-7, with 7 bases that match TRBD2. The better agreement between TRBJ2-5 and the DNA end casts doubt on the J call. The CDR3 has 16 residues. Germline CDR1 is LGHNA and CDR2 is YNFKEQ. The CDR3 region has the DNA TGTGCCAGTAGCCAAGCCGCCCGACTAGCCGCAGAGACCCAGTACTTC. It yields the protein CASSQAARLAAETQYF.

The chain has TRBV7-9 and TRBJ2-1, with D perhaps matching TRBD1 or TRBD2 (5 bases each). The germline CDR1 and CDR2 sequences are SEHNR and FQNEAQ (reference sequence). Trimming took 1 base from V and 3 from J, leaving 13 bases between them. CDR3 size: 16 residues. In DNA form, the CDR3 reads TGTGCCAGCAGCTTAGGCCCGGGACCAAACTACAATGAGCAGTTCTTC. It yields the protein CASSLGPGPNYNEQFF.

This chain links TRBV25-1 with TRBJ2-3; D is unresolved. V lost 2 bases, J lost 2 bases, and 8 bases lay in between. Germline V CDR1 and CDR2: MGHDK, SYGVNS. The CDR3 loop spans 14 amino acids. The CDR3 sequence is CASSELRVTDTQYF. The DNA of the CDR3 is TGTGCCAGCAGTGAACTTCGCGTCACAGATACGCAGTATTTT. Using reference TRBV25-1 and TRBJ2-3 for the parts outside the CDR3, the full variable domain is EADIYQTPRYLVIGTGKKITLECSQTMGHDKMYWYQQDPGMELHLIHYSYGVNSTEKGDLSSESTVSRIRTEHFPLTLESARPSHTSQYLCASSELRVTDTQYFGPGTRLTVL.

This clonotype turned up a few times. V usage is TRBV6-5 and J usage is TRBJ2-7; TRBD1 aligns across 12 bases. From germline, CDR1 is MNHEY and CDR2 SVGAGI. V trimming: 5 bases; J trimming: 6 bases; junction bases outside the gene matches: 5. The CDR3 sequence is 14 residues long. The CDR3 spells CASSPGQGALEQYF. The DNA for the CDR3 is TGTGCCAGCAGTCCGGGACAGGGGGCTCTCGAGCAGTACTTC.

The chain combines TRBV19 with TRBJ2-7; D unresolved. The CDR3 sequence is 13 residues long. Trimming left V 3 bases short and J 9 bases short, with 15 bases between. CDR1 LNHDA and CDR2 SQIVND come from the germline V gene (reference sequence). CDR3 DNA sequence: TGTGCCAGTAGTATCAGGCCCGAGGATGTGCAGTACTTC. Amino acid sequence: CASSIRPEDVQYF. Based on the CDR3 plus reference TRBV19 and TRBJ2-7, the full variable domain is DGGITQSPKYLFRKEGQNVTLSCEQNLNHDAMYWYRQDPGQGLRLIYYSQIVNDFQKGDIAEGYSVSREKKESFPLTVTSAQKNPTAFYLCASSIRPEDVQYFGPGTRLTVT.

The chain carries TRBV7-9 and TRBJ2-3; perhaps TRBD1 as D (8 bases). The germline CDR1 and CDR2 sequences are SEHNR and FQNEAQ (reference sequence). Between the trimmed V and J ends, which lost 5 bases and 6 bases, there was a span of 18 bases. The CDR3 extends over 15 amino acids. The CDR3 DNA reads TGTGCCAGCAGCCAACAGGGGGGGGTGGTGGATACGCAGTATTTT. It specifies CASSQQGGVVDTQYF.

The sample holds one count of this clonotype. The genes are TRBV20-1 and TRBJ2-7; D remains ambiguous. CDR3 length: 14 amino acids. Trimming took off 5 bases at V and 3 bases at J, with 17 bases between the two ends. The germline CDR1 and CDR2 sequences are DFQATT and SNEGSKA (reference sequence). The CDR3 here is CSAPPPGPLYEQYF. CDR3 nucleotide sequence: TGCAGTGCTCCCCCTCCAGGCCCCCTCTACGAGCAGTACTTC.

This clonotype was counted between two and nine times. V gene TRBV7-2 combines with J gene TRBJ2-7; D unclear. Germline assignment: CDR1 SGHTA and CDR2 FQGNSA. Trimming left V 1 base short and J 0 bases short, with 7 bases between. There are 14 residues in the CDR3. The CDR3 DNA is TGTGCCAGCAGCTTAGTAGACCACTCCTACGAGCAGTACTTC. Translating it yields CASSLVDHSYEQYF.

The sample holds a few counts of this clonotype. This rearrangement joins TRBV6-6 to TRBJ2-4; TRBD1 aligns across 10 bases. V lost 4 bases and J lost 1; bases outside the gene matches: 1. Germline assignment: CDR1 MNHNY and CDR2 SVGAGI (reference sequence). This CDR3 region has 15 residues. CDR3 in amino acids: CASSWGQGAKNIQYF. In nucleotides, the CDR3 is TGTGCCAGCAGTTGGGGACAGGGGGCCAAAAACATTCAGTACTTC.

The rearrangement uses TRBV20-1 and TRBJ2-7, with D hard to call. The CDR3 extends over 12 amino acids. Germline lookup yields CDR1 DFQATT and CDR2 SNEGSKA (reference sequence). Trimming took 6 bases from V and 7 from J, leaving 16 bases between them. The CDR3 region is CSAEATAEEQYF. The CDR3, as DNA: TGCAGTGCAGAAGCGACGGCCGAAGAGCAGTACTTC.

There are a few counts of this clonotype. The chain uses TRBV12-3 or TRBV12-4 and TRBJ2-6; D might be TRBD1 or TRBD2, each matching 6 bases. The CDR3 runs to 18 residues. V gave up 2 bases and J gave up 1 base, with 15 bases separating them. The CDR3 spells CASSLSMGGRSGANVLTF. CDR3 nucleotide sequence: TGTGCCAGCAGTTTATCTATGGGGGGCCGATCTGGGGCCAACGTCCTGACTTTC.

This clonotype has a handful of counts. CDR3 nucleotide sequence: TGTGCCAGCAGGTCCAAGGGGGAATACTACAATGAGCAGTTCTTC. Translation: CASRSKGEYYNEQFF. The rearrangement joins TRBV4-2 to TRBJ2-1; the D gene is possibly TRBD1 (6 bases). V lost 6 bases to trimming and J lost 3 bases, with 15 bases between them. Germline V gives CDR1 LGHNA, CDR2 YNFKEQ. This CDR3 region has 15 residues.

The V gene is TRBV4-1, the J gene TRBJ2-7; D remains unclear. There are 15 residues in the CDR3. The V gene lost 2 bases and the J gene lost 3 bases, with 14 bases spanning the gap. Per the germline V gene, CDR1 is MGHRA and CDR2 is YSYEKL. This chain's CDR3 is CASSQRGPGNYEQYF. The CDR3, as DNA: TGCGCCAGCAGCCAACGAGGACCAGGAAACTACGAGCAGTACTTC.

This chain joins TRBV7-6 and TRBJ2-5; TRBD1 might be the D (6 bases). The assigned J gene may be wrong: the sequence end matches TRBJ2-7 better. The CDR3 runs 15 residues. Per germline, CDR1 SGHVS and CDR2 FNYEAQ. The CDR3 loop is CASSLAQGSTYEQYF. CDR3 bases: TGTGCCAGCAGCTTAGCGCAGGGGTCGACCTACGAGCAGTACTTC.

This clonotype was counted between two and nine times. The chain joins TRBV7-6 to TRBJ2-7; D perhaps matches TRBD2 (7 bases). CDR3 length equals 14 residues. Trimming took 5 bases from V and 5 from J, leaving 16 bases between them. The V gene's germline CDR1 is SGHVS and CDR2 FNYEAQ. The CDR3 is CASSRTGRVDEQYF. The CDR3, as DNA: TGTGCCAGCAGCCGAACAGGGAGGGTGGACGAGCAGTACTTC.

CDR3: CASRRIPGSRRTEAFF. The CDR3 nucleotides read TGTGCCAGCAGGCGAATCCCGGGCTCCCGGAGGACTGAAGCTTTCTTT. The chain is built from TRBV6-5 and TRBJ1-1; D is unclear. This CDR3 has 16 amino acids. Germline V lookup: CDR1 MNHEY, CDR2 SVGAGI. Trimming cost V 6 bases and J 5 bases, with 22 bases left between them.

The chain carries TRBV6-2 or TRBV6-3 and TRBJ2-1, with D unclear. Trimming stripped 9 bases from V and 0 bases from J, with 18 bases between. Germline CDR1 is MNHEY and CDR2 is SVGEGT. This CDR3 comprises 16 residues. CDR3: CASLTMTLSSYNEQFF. The CDR3 DNA reads TGTGCCAGTCTGACCATGACATTAAGCTCCTACAATGAGCAGTTCTTC.

The J gene is TRBJ2-3, the V gene TRBV20-1, with 10 bases matching TRBD2. Looked up from germline, CDR1 is DFQATT and CDR2 is SNEGSKA (reference sequence). The CDR3 consists of 15 residues. J was trimmed by 5 bases and V by 4 bases; bases with no gene match: 9. The CDR3 sequence: CSAIGERGGLDTQYF. In DNA, the CDR3 is TGCAGTGCTATAGGGGAGCGGGGGGGCTTAGATACGCAGTATTTT.

This rearrangement joins TRBV10-3 to TRBJ1-6; D remains ambiguous. CDR1 is ENHRY, CDR2 SYGVKD, per germline. This CDR3 is built from 14 residues. Trimming stripped 2 bases from V and 14 bases from J, with 16 bases between. The CDR3 DNA reads TGTGCCATCAGTGAGGCGGGTTCCACTGGCACCCTCCACTTT. This translates into CAISEAGSTGTLHF.

The CDR3 DNA reads TGCGCCAGCAGCCAAGAGGCTCCGACAGGGCGCGGAGATACGCAGTATTTT. Translating gives CASSQEAPTGRGDTQYF. The V gene is TRBV4-1, the J gene TRBJ2-3, with TRBD1 matching over 7 bases. Germline CDR1 MGHRA, CDR2 YSYEKL. V dropped 0 bases and J dropped 5; count of bases not matched to a gene: 11. The CDR3 has 17 residues.

The chain joins TRBV2 to TRBJ2-7; D is ambiguous. Trimming shortened V by 4 bases and J by 6 bases, and 16 bases separated the two germline ends. The CDR3 consists of 14 residues. CDR1 SNHLY and CDR2 FYNNEI come from the germline V gene. DNA for the CDR3: TGTGCCAGCAGTGGGGATAGGACCACAAGCGAGCAGTACTTC. This translates into CASSGDRTTSEQYF.

This clonotype was observed a few times. V and J are TRBV27 and TRBJ2-3; D is perhaps TRBD1 (5 bases). Germline CDR1 and CDR2: MNHEY and SMNVEV (reference sequence). This CDR3 is 14 amino acids long. V shed 7 bases and J shed 9 bases, with 20 bases lying between them. Here the CDR3 DNA reads TGTGCCAGCACCTGGGAAGTAGGTTCAGGGACGCAGTATTTT. It codes for CASTWEVGSGTQYF.

This clonotype has at least ten counts. The V call is TRBV7-2, the J call TRBJ2-5; no firm D call. From germline, CDR1 is SGHTA and CDR2 FQGNSA. The V end was cut by 5 bases, the J end by 7 bases, with 8 bases between. This CDR3 has 11 residues. The CDR3 sequence: CASSPPGTQYF. CDR3 DNA sequence: TGTGCCAGCAGCCCCCCCGGGACCCAGTACTTC.

The chain recombines TRBV7-8 with TRBJ2-1; the match to TRBD2 covers 7 bases. The trim removed 1 base at V and 4 bases at J, leaving 4 bases unmatched. The CDR3 runs 15 residues. Per germline, CDR1 SGHVS and CDR2 FQNEAQ. The CDR3 DNA follows: TGTGCCAGCAGCTTAGTTGTGGGGGGGTACAATGAGCAGTTCTTC. Translated, it gives CASSLVVGGYNEQFF.

The genes are TRBV15 and TRBJ2-3; unclear D gene. The V gene lost 5 bases and the J gene lost 2 bases, with 11 bases spanning the gap. Germline values: CDR1 LNHNV, CDR2 YYDKDF (reference sequence). This CDR3 has 14 amino acids. The CDR3 sequence: CATSPRINTDTQYF. The CDR3 DNA sequence: TGTGCCACCAGCCCTAGGATCAACACAGATACGCAGTATTTT.

The DNA for the CDR3 is TGCAGCGGGCAGGGCACTGAAGCTTTCTTT. It yields the protein CSGQGTEAFF. The rearrangement joins TRBV29-1 to TRBJ1-1, with D perhaps TRBD1 (5 bases). V gave up 7 bases and J gave up 4 bases, with 7 bases separating them. This CDR3 has 10 residues. Germline CDR1 and CDR2: SQVTM and ANQGSEA.